This T cell receptor beta chain was obtained from a study of breast tumors, draining lymph nodes, adjacent tissues. General study findings and limits: Tumor TCR diversity was below lymph nodes but above nontumor tissue. Luminal-like breast cancer showed significantly greater tumor-nontumor repertoire similarity than basal-like breast cancer did. Data fit most tumor T cells coming from lymph node, expanding in tumor.

Remarks on this clonotype: Its antigen is not identified. A much larger clone is a single base away; this may be a read error.

One entry per CDR3 protein results from TCRdb running MiXCR on the multiplex PCR reads. The sample lists 66,000 or so distinct CDR3 sequences, approximately 47% occurring once. The CDR3 extends over 15 amino acids. Trimming at V came to 2 bases and at J to 8 bases, leaving 5 bases not matched to a gene. In germline, CDR1 is KGHSH, CDR2 LQKENI. The V gene is TRBV18, the J gene TRBJ1-6; 8 nucleotides agree with TRBD1. This clonotype originated in a female donor with breast cancer. Some clones in this sample may be carry-over from other donors' samples. The sample was breast tumor tissue. The CDR3 loop is CASSPWTGIDSPLHF. CDR3 in DNA: TGTGCCAGCTCACCATGGACAGGGATTGATTCACCCCTCCACTTT.